The 12 T cell receptor beta chains listed next were all sequenced from one sample in a study of Ad26.COV2.S vaccination and SARS-CoV-2 variants (dated by TCRdb to the early 2020s). The sample's treatment or condition, from its label and the paper: approximately 18 received Ad26.COV2.S at low or high dose, single or two shots; about 5 received placebo; per-sample allocation not given. Repertoires of vaccine and placebo recipients were sequenced from samples taken on day 63 after the first injection. The protocol used for the library was the immunoSEQ multiplex PCR assay. This is the immuneACCESS table as TCRdb keeps it, with only in-frame sequences that have V and J called. A part of the clones is gone; compared with another copy, unresolved V genes explain less than half, and the rest is unexplained. This sample is represented by roughly 350,000 clones; around 86% of them were singletons. The top ten clones comprise around 3.7% of the sample.

This specimen was peripheral blood, taken in a trial of Ad26.COV2.S vaccine versus placebo. The source of these receptors is a person between 18 and 59 years old who received the Ad26.COV2.S COVID-19 vaccine or a placebo.

This sequence joins TRBV19 and TRBJ2-7; D is possibly TRBD1 (5 bases). The germline V and J ends were trimmed by 0 bases and 5 bases, with 8 bases remaining between them. The CDR3 contains 13 residues. Germline V gene data show CDR1 as LNHDA and CDR2 as SQIVND (reference sequence). The CDR3 sequence: CASSIEKGDEQYF. In DNA form, the CDR3 reads TGTGCCAGTAGTATAGAGAAAGGGGACGAGCAGTACTTC.

This clone was seen a handful of times. The chain employs TRBV7-8 and TRBJ1-4; unclear D gene. Germline CDR1 reads SGHVS; CDR2 reads FQNEAQ. Between the trimmed V and J ends, which lost 2 bases and 8 bases, there was a span of 18 bases. The CDR3 has 16 amino acids. DNA of the CDR3: TGTGCCAGCAGCTTAAGGGTGGTGACCCTTCGGGAAAAACTGTTTTTT. This encodes CASSLRVVTLREKLFF.

This clone was observed a single time. This chain links TRBV6-1 with TRBJ2-7; TRBD1 matches 7 bases. The CDR3 runs to 15 residues. V was pared by 1 base and J by 3 bases, with 6 bases of the junction left unmatched. CDR1 is MNHNS and CDR2 is SASEGT in the germline V gene. The DNA for the CDR3 is TGTGCCAGCAGTGAAGAATCGGACAGGTTCTACGAGCAGTACTTC. This codes for CASSEESDRFYEQYF.

V gene TRBV19 combines with J gene TRBJ2-2; no reliable D call. V was pared by 6 bases and J by 1 base, with 3 bases between. CDR3 length: 12 residues. CDR1 LNHDA and CDR2 SQIVND come from the germline V gene (reference sequence). The CDR3 region is CASRENTGELFF. CDR3 bases: TGTGCCAGTAGGGAGAACACCGGGGAGCTGTTTTTT.

The DNA of the CDR3 is TGTGCCAGCAGCCAAGCGAGGGCTGACATTCAGTACTTC. Translation: CASSQARADIQYF. The V call is TRBV4-2, the J call TRBJ2-4; tentative D call: TRBD2 (5 bases). Trimming took off 1 base at V and 8 bases at J, with 9 bases between the two ends. The V gene's germline CDR1 is LGHNA and CDR2 YNFKEQ. The CDR3 is 13 residues long.

The gene calls are TRBV27 and TRBJ2-1, with D possibly being TRBD2 (7 bases). The V end lost 4 bases, the J end lost 7 bases, and 14 bases lay between the germline ends. This CDR3 is built from 14 residues. CDR1 and CDR2 from the germline V gene are MNHEY and SMNVEV (reference sequence). CDR3 sequence (DNA): TGTGCCAGCAGTTGGGGGGGCCCTAGGAATGAGCAGTTCTTC. It specifies CASSWGGPRNEQFF.

The V call is TRBV9, the J call TRBJ2-3, with 14 bases that match TRBD2. The CDR3 has 18 residues. Trimming took 0 bases from V and 0 from J; bases not matched to a gene: 3. Looked up from germline, CDR1 is SGDLS and CDR2 is YYNGEE. CDR3 DNA: TGTGCCAGCAGCGTAGGACTAGCGGGGGGGCCGAGCACAGATACGCAGTATTTT. Encoded protein: CASSVGLAGGPSTDTQYF.

The V and J genes are TRBV19 and TRBJ1-1; 8 bases align to TRBD1. From germline, CDR1 is LNHDA and CDR2 SQIVND (reference sequence). The CDR3 spans 19 residues. The V gene end was trimmed by 7 bases and the J gene end by 0 bases; junction bases not matched to a gene: 19. CDR3 amino acids: CASTTRSPETGAMNTEAFF. The CDR3 nucleotides are TGTGCCAGTACCACCCGATCCCCCGAGACAGGGGCTATGAACACTGAAGCTTTCTTT.

The rearrangement uses TRBV18 and TRBJ1-5, with 8 bases identical to TRBD1. CDR1 is KGHSH, CDR2 LQKENI, per germline. The junction had 1 base not matched to a gene; V was cut back by 4 bases and J by 5 bases. This CDR3 region has 13 residues. The DNA for the CDR3 is TGTGCCAGCTCACTGGACAGGGATCAGCCCCAGCATTTT. Translating gives CASSLDRDQPQHF.

The rearrangement uses TRBV5-5 and TRBJ1-2; tentative D call: TRBD1 (6 bases). The V gene's germline CDR1 is SGHKS and CDR2 YYEKEE (reference sequence). V was cut by 3 bases and J by 0 bases, with 9 bases left in between. The CDR3 loop spans 14 amino acids. CDR3 nucleotides: TGTGCCAGCAGCTGGGACAAGTCTAACTATGGCTACACCTTC. Its translation is CASSWDKSNYGYTF.

The chain's CDR3 is CASSHGGGLYYGYTF. CDR3 nucleotides: TGTGCCAGCAGCCACGGGGGGGGGCTTTACTATGGCTACACCTTC. The V call is TRBV7-2, the J call TRBJ1-2, with D possibly being TRBD1 (6 bases). The CDR3 sequence is 15 residues long. V lost 5 bases and J 3 bases, leaving 16 bases between the germline ends. Germline values: CDR1 SGHTA, CDR2 FQGNSA.

This clone came up a few times. The J gene is TRBJ1-2, the V gene TRBV6-2 or TRBV6-3; D unclear. This CDR3 contains 15 residues. Deletions cut 0 bases from V and 3 bases from J, with 11 bases between. In germline, CDR1 is MNHEY, CDR2 SVGEGT. The DNA of the CDR3 is TGTGCCAGCAGTTACTCGGAGATAAGATACTATGGCTACACCTTC. This sequence encodes CASSYSEIRYYGYTF.